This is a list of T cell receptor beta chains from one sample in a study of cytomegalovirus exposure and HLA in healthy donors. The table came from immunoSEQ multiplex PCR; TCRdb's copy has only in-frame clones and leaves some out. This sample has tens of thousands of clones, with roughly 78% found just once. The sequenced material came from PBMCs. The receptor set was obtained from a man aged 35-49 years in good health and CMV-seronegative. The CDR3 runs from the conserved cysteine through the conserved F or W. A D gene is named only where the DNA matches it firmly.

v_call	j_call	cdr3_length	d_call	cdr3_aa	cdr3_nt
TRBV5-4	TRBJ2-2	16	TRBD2	CASTLWTSGNTGELFF	TGTGCCAGCACCCTATGGACTAGCGGGAACACCGGGGAGCTGTTTTTT
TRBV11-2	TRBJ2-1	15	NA	CASSLGGASYNEQFF	TGTGCCAGCAGCTTAGGCGGGGCGTCCTACAATGAGCAGTTCTTC
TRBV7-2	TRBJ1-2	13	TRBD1	CASSFRQGVGYTF	TGTGCCAGCAGCTTTAGGCAGGGGGTCGGCTACACCTTC
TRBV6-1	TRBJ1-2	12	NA	CASSEGGEGYTF	TGTGCCAGCAGTGAAGGTGGAGAAGGCTACACCTTC
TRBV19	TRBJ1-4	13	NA	CASSIRGQPKLFF	TGTGCCAGTAGTATACGAGGGCAGCCAAAACTGTTTTTT
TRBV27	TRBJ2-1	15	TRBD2	CASRLGGEGYNEQFF	TGTGCCAGCAGACTGGGGGGGGAAGGCTACAATGAGCAGTTCTTC
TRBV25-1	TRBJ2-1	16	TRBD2	CASSAGLAGNNNEQFF	TGTGCCAGCAGTGCCGGACTAGCGGGTAACAACAATGAGCAGTTCTTC
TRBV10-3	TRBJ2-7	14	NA	CAISKGADSYEQYF	TGTGCCATCAGTAAGGGAGCAGATTCCTACGAGCAGTACTTC
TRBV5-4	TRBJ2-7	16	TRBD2	CASSSPSLAGVGEQYF	TGTGCCAGCAGCTCACCCAGTCTAGCGGGAGTGGGCGAGCAGTACTTC
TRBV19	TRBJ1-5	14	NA	CASSIGDTNQPQHF	TGTGCCAGTAGTATAGGGGACACCAATCAGCCCCAGCATTTT
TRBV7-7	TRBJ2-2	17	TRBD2	CASSSLTSGTNTGELFF	TGTGCCAGCAGCTCTCTCACTAGCGGAACGAACACCGGGGAGCTGTTTTTT